Following are 16 T cell receptor beta chains from one sample sequenced in a study of early T cells in non-severe SARS-CoV-2 infection. TCRdb fed the 5' RACE reads into MiXCR, producing one record per CDR3 protein. There are fewer than 55,000 distinct CDR3 sequences in the sample; approximately 9.9% occur only once, and around 14% lies in the top ten. The specimen was whole blood. These receptors came from an adult who was a healthcare worker with PCR-confirmed SARS-CoV-2 infection or an uninfected control (not recorded which).

V gene TRBV7-2 combines with J gene TRBJ1-1; D unresolved. The germline V gene has CDR1 SGHTA and CDR2 FQGNSA. The CDR3 loop spans 13 amino acids. Trimming left V 5 bases short and J 9 bases short, with 16 bases between. The CDR3 DNA reads TGTGCCAGCAGCCGATCTAAAGACGAGAAAGCTTTCTTT. This gives the protein CASSRSKDEKAFF.

The table lists this clonotype with many counts. The rearrangement links TRBV7-3 to TRBJ2-7; D assignment may be TRBD1 or TRBD2 (5 bases each). Germline V lookup: CDR1 SGHTA, CDR2 FQGTGA. V dropped 2 bases and J dropped 3 bases, with 14 bases sitting between them. The CDR3 has 15 residues. The CDR3 DNA follows: TGTGCCAGCAGCTTAGGCCGGGACCTCAACTACGAGCAGTACTTC. This sequence encodes CASSLGRDLNYEQYF. The full variable domain, with the rest looked up from reference TRBV7-3 and TRBJ2-7, is GAGVSQTPSNKVTEKGKYVELRCDPISGHTALYWYRQSLGQGPEFLIYFQGTGAADDSGLPNDRFFAVRPEGSVSTLKIQRTERGDSAVYLCASSLGRDLNYEQYFGPGTRLTVT.

This clonotype was seen many times. This CDR3 reads CASSRGLGIRELAKNIQYF. The CDR3 region has the DNA TGCGCCAGCAGCCGCGGGTTGGGTATTCGGGAGCTAGCCAAAAACATTCAGTACTTC. The chain joins TRBV4-3 to TRBJ2-4; possible D gene TRBD2, 6 bases. The V gene lost 4 bases and the J gene lost 0 bases, with 22 bases spanning the gap. The CDR3 is made up of 19 amino acids. Germline V gene data show CDR1 as LGHNA and CDR2 as YSLEER.

This clonotype has a count of ten or more. V usage is TRBV20-1 and J usage is TRBJ1-6, with D perhaps matching TRBD1 (5 bases). The CDR3 is 16 residues long. CDR1 is DFQATT, CDR2 SNEGSKA, per germline (reference sequence). Deletions cut 6 bases from V and 9 bases from J, with 24 bases between. The CDR3 loop reads CSAGAWESGKGSPLHF. CDR3 sequence (DNA): TGCAGTGCCGGGGCTTGGGAATCAGGGAAGGGTTCACCCCTCCACTTT.

This clonotype was seen at least ten times. This chain uses TRBV13 with TRBJ2-7, with D possibly matching TRBD1 (5 bases). The germline V and J ends were trimmed by 2 bases and 3 bases, with 11 bases remaining between them. The CDR3 runs 14 residues. The germline CDR1 and CDR2 sequences are PRHDT and FYEKMQ (reference sequence). The CDR3 nucleotides read TGTGCCAGCAGCTTATGGGGAAGGGGCTACGAGCAGTACTTC. Translation gives CASSLWGRGYEQYF.

This clonotype was seen once. A much larger clone differs from this one at a single base, so this may be a read error. This chain uses TRBV7-9 with TRBJ2-3; D ambiguous. Trimming stripped 4 bases from V and 2 bases from J, with 4 bases between. Germline V gene sequence: CDR1 SEHNR, CDR2 FQNEAQ (reference sequence). CDR3 length: 12 amino acids. CDR3 nucleotide sequence: TGTGCCAGCAGCTCCCTCACAGATACGCAGTATTTT. Protein sequence: CASSSLTDTQYF.

There are many counts of this clonotype. V usage is TRBV20-1 and J usage is TRBJ2-3; 10 nucleotides line up with TRBD2. The V gene end was trimmed by 4 bases and the J gene end by 2 bases; junction bases not matched to a gene: 15. The germline CDR1 and CDR2 sequences are DFQATT and SNEGSKA (reference sequence). The CDR3 has 18 residues. DNA for the CDR3: TGCAGTGCTATACCCCTCCGAGCGGGAGGGTTTCCCACAGATACGCAGTATTTT. Amino acids: CSAIPLRAGGFPTDTQYF.

This clonotype was seen at least ten times. The genes are TRBV6-5 and TRBJ1-1; no reliable D call. Per germline, CDR1 MNHEY and CDR2 SVGAGI. CDR3 length equals 13 residues. The V and J ends lost 0 bases and 4 bases respectively, with 6 bases between them. The DNA of the CDR3 is TGTGCCAGCAGTTACTCGCAGATCACTGAAGCTTTCTTT. Residues: CASSYSQITEAFF.

This clonotype was seen repeatedly, ten times or more. V is TRBV28 and J is TRBJ2-7, with TRBD1 matching over 9 bases. Germline assignment: CDR1 MDHEN and CDR2 SYDVKM. V lost 1 base to trimming and J lost 4 bases; unmatched junction nucleotides: 8. The CDR3 covers 16 residues. The CDR3 DNA reads TGTGCCAGCAGTTTATTGGGGAACAGGGGGCAGTACGAGCAGTACTTC. Amino acids: CASSLLGNRGQYEQYF.

This clonotype came up many times. J is TRBJ1-6 and V is TRBV29-1; TRBD1 matches at 7 bases. The CDR3 covers 13 residues. Germline V lookup: CDR1 SQVTM, CDR2 ANQGSEA. V gave up 5 bases and J gave up 4 bases; unmatched junction bases: 2. Here the CDR3 DNA reads TGCAGCGTTCAGGGGGGGTATAATTCACCCCTCCACTTT. This encodes CSVQGGYNSPLHF.

This clonotype was counted at least ten times. This chain joins TRBV6-6 and TRBJ2-5; D call uncertain. The germline V gene has CDR1 MNHNY and CDR2 SVGAGI (reference sequence). The V end lost 5 bases, the J end lost 0 bases, and 7 bases lay between the germline ends. This CDR3 is built from 13 residues. The CDR3 DNA reads TGTGCCAGCAGTCAGGCCTACCAAGAGACCCAGTACTTC. It specifies CASSQAYQETQYF.

This clonotype has ten or more counts. The chain carries TRBV7-9 and TRBJ2-6; no definite D call. Trimming cost V 3 bases and J 0 bases, with 6 bases left between them. Germline CDR1 SEHNR, CDR2 FQNEAQ (reference sequence). The CDR3 spans 15 residues. CDR3 nucleotides: TGTGCCAGCAGCTTCTTGGACTCTGGGGCCAACGTCCTGACTTTC. This codes for CASSFLDSGANVLTF. Full variable domain (remainder filled in from reference TRBV7-9 and TRBJ2-6): DTGVSQNPRHKITKRGQNVTFRCDPISEHNRLYWYRQTLGQGPEFLTYFQNEAQLEKSRLLSDRFSAERPKGSFSTLEIQRTEQGDSAMYLCASSFLDSGANVLTFGAGSRLTVL.

This clonotype was counted many times. The chain couples TRBV4-1 to TRBJ1-5; the match to TRBD1 covers 10 bases. Germline values: CDR1 MGHRA, CDR2 YSYEKL. J was trimmed by 5 bases and V by 1 base; bases with no gene match: 5. The CDR3 sequence is 16 residues long. CDR3 sequence: CASSQVGQGNDQPQHF. In DNA, the CDR3 is TGCGCCAGCAGCCAAGTGGGACAGGGGAACGATCAGCCCCAGCATTTT.

This clonotype was found many times. The gene calls are TRBV7-2 and TRBJ2-1, with D unresolved. The CDR3 sequence is 17 residues long. Germline-derived CDR1 and CDR2 are SGHTA and FQGNSA. Trimming left V 2 bases short and J 0 bases short, with 14 bases between. The CDR3 nucleotides read TGTGCCAGCAGCTTATCTTATGACTTATCCTCCTACAATGAGCAGTTCTTC. It yields the protein CASSLSYDLSSYNEQFF. Combining the CDR3 with reference TRBV7-2 and TRBJ2-1 gives the whole variable domain GAGVSQSPSNKVTEKGKDVELRCDPISGHTALYWYRQSLGQGLEFLIYFQGNSAPDKSGLPSDRFSAERTGGSVSTLTIQRTQQEDSAVYLCASSLSYDLSSYNEQFFGPGTRLTVL.

The CDR3 reads CATSRVLTSVFGEQYF. CDR3 bases: TGTGCCACCTCCCGGGTCTTGACTAGCGTTTTCGGGGAGCAGTACTTC. The chain is built from TRBV6-5 and TRBJ2-7; 8 bases agree with TRBD2. Trimming cost V 10 bases and J 7 bases; bases outside gene matches: 21. The CDR3 sequence is 16 residues long. Germline values: CDR1 MNHEY, CDR2 SVGAGI.

Points on this clonotype: This may come from a read error, since a much larger clone is one base off. The chain joins TRBV20-1 to TRBJ2-1; D ambiguous. V lost 1 base to trimming and J lost 6 bases, with 13 bases between them. The CDR3 is 14 residues long. The germline CDR1 and CDR2 sequences are DFQATT and SNEGSKA (reference sequence). CDR3 in amino acids: CSARVVGSSNEQFF. Written as DNA, the CDR3 is TGCAGTGCTAGAGTTGTGGGGTCCAGCAATGAGCAGTTCTTC.